One and the same sample provided the 32 T cell receptor beta chains below, sequenced in a study of T-cell memory formation after mild COVID-19. In TCRdb, the 5' RACE reads were re-called with MiXCR into one record per CDR3 protein. The sample records approximately 300,000 distinct CDR3 sequences, approximately 16% being singletons. The specimen was PBMCs or a T cell subset sorted from them (not recorded which). The receptor source for this set is a man aged 18 to 29 who had mild COVID-19 (a few samples of this study predate the infection). Cell type and time point are not known.

This clonotype has just a few counts. This chain connects TRBV4-3 to TRBJ2-1; 12 positions match TRBD2. Per germline, CDR1 LGHNA and CDR2 YSLEER. Trimming at V came to 0 bases and at J to 7 bases, leaving 13 bases not matched to a gene. CDR3 length: 19 amino acids. CDR3 nucleotides: TGCGCCAGCAGCCAAGATTTAGCTAGCGGGGGGGCCCGAGGGAATGAGCAGTTCTTC. It translates to CASSQDLASGGARGNEQFF.

In this sample, this clonotype turned up a few times. V gene TRBV14 combines with J gene TRBJ1-3, with 8 nucleotides matching TRBD1. J gave up 1 base and V 5 bases, and 7 bases lay outside the gene matches. Germline-derived CDR1 and CDR2 are SGHDN and FVKESK. The CDR3 spans 16 residues. The CDR3 DNA reads as TGTGCCAGCAGCTCTACGACAGGGGTTTCTGGAAACACCATATATTTT. Amino acids: CASSSTTGVSGNTIYF.

The rearrangement uses TRBV7-3 and TRBJ1-1; D ambiguous. The CDR3 runs 16 residues. Germline loops: CDR1 SGHTA, CDR2 FQGTGA. V lost 5 bases and J 7 bases, leaving 23 bases between the germline ends. The CDR3: CASSPNPGAPDLEAFF. DNA of the CDR3: TGTGCCAGCAGCCCAAACCCAGGAGCCCCCGACCTTGAAGCTTTCTTT.

A few counts support this clonotype. Here the CDR3 reads CASSSRAQIYGYTF. In nucleotides, the CDR3 is TGTGCCAGCAGCTCAAGAGCGCAGATCTATGGCTACACCTTC. The rearrangement links TRBV6-2 or TRBV6-3 to TRBJ1-2; no firm D call. Germline V CDR1 and CDR2: MNHEY, SVGEGT. Trimming left V 6 bases short and J 4 bases short, with 15 bases between. This CDR3 is 14 amino acids long.

This clonotype has a count of ten or more. The CDR3: CSALPEGEQYF. CDR3 DNA sequence: TGCAGTGCTCTACCGGAGGGCGAGCAGTACTTC. J is TRBJ2-7 and V is TRBV20-1, with D tentatively TRBD2 (6 bases). The CDR3 spans 11 residues. Germline CDR1 and CDR2: DFQATT and SNEGSKA (reference sequence). Deletions cut 5 bases from V and 6 bases from J, with 11 bases between.

A few counts support this clonotype. CDR3 in DNA: TGCAGTGCTAGTGGACTCCCCGGGACCCAGTACTTC. This translates into CSASGLPGTQYF. This sequence joins TRBV20-1 and TRBJ2-5; possible D gene TRBD2, 5 bases. This CDR3 has 12 residues. The V and J ends lost 3 bases and 7 bases respectively, with 12 bases between them. Germline CDR1 reads DFQATT; CDR2 reads SNEGSKA (reference sequence).

This clonotype was observed many times. This chain joins TRBV7-9 and TRBJ1-5, with TRBD1 as a possible D gene (5 bases). Germline V gene lookup returns CDR1 SEHNR and CDR2 FQNEAQ (reference sequence). Trimming cost V 0 bases and J 3 bases, with 12 bases left between them. The CDR3 runs 16 residues. The CDR3 sequence is CASSLAPGVANQPQHF. The DNA for the CDR3 is TGTGCCAGCAGCTTAGCGCCGGGGGTGGCCAATCAGCCCCAGCATTTT.

V usage is TRBV7-3 and J usage is TRBJ1-6; D gene unclear. The V gene's germline CDR1 is SGHTA and CDR2 FQGTGA. V was cut by 8 bases and J by 7 bases, with 12 bases left in between. The CDR3 covers 13 residues. As DNA, the CDR3 is TGTGCCAGCGCCTATCGAGGGAATTCACCCCTCCACTTT. This translates into CASAYRGNSPLHF.

V gene TRBV28 combines with J gene TRBJ1-2, with no clear D. This CDR3 contains 15 residues. Looked up from germline, CDR1 is MDHEN and CDR2 is SYDVKM. Trimming stripped 2 bases from V and 3 bases from J, with 13 bases between. The CDR3 sequence is CASSLVTRVDYGYTF. DNA of the CDR3: TGTGCCAGCAGTTTAGTTACTAGAGTCGACTATGGCTACACCTTC.

This clonotype appeared a few times. V and J are TRBV5-6 and TRBJ1-2; TRBD1 might be the D (6 bases). There are 14 residues in the CDR3. V lost 4 bases and J lost 2, with 12 bases in between. Per germline, CDR1 SGHDT and CDR2 YYEEEE. CDR3 region: CASSPITGNYGYTF. CDR3 coding DNA: TGTGCCAGCAGCCCGATAACAGGGAACTATGGCTACACCTTC.

The CDR3 reads CASSLVRGSNTGELFF. Here the CDR3 DNA reads TGCGCCAGCAGCTTGGTTCGGGGATCGAACACCGGGGAGCTGTTTTTT. V is TRBV5-1 and J is TRBJ2-2; D possibly corresponds to TRBD2 (5 bases). Germline V gene lookup returns CDR1 SGHRS and CDR2 YFSETQ. V lost 0 bases, J lost 0 bases, and 9 bases lay in between. The CDR3 consists of 16 residues.

CDR3 nucleotide sequence: TGTGCCAGCAGTCCCATCGACAGTTATAGCAATCAGCCCCAGCATTTT. Translation gives CASSPIDSYSNQPQHF. V is TRBV27 and J is TRBJ1-5; D is perhaps TRBD1 (5 bases). V was clipped by 5 bases and J by 0 bases, with 14 bases between them. The CDR3 is 16 residues long. The germline CDR1 and CDR2 sequences are MNHEY and SMNVEV (reference sequence).

This clonotype was counted only a few times. This rearrangement joins TRBV5-8 to TRBJ1-1; the D is unclear. Germline CDR1 is SGHTS and CDR2 is YDEGEE. Trimming took 0 bases from V and 0 from J, leaving 6 bases between them. The CDR3 covers 14 residues. The CDR3 sequence: CASSLDRLNTEAFF. For the CDR3, the DNA is TGTGCCAGCAGCTTGGACAGATTGAACACTGAAGCTTTCTTT.

The chain couples TRBV5-1 to TRBJ2-5, with 9 bases aligning to TRBD2. The CDR3 totals 16 residues. Trimming at V came to 0 bases and at J to 5 bases, leaving 8 bases not matched to a gene. Germline loops: CDR1 SGHRS, CDR2 YFSETQ. This CDR3 reads CASSLAGASGAETQYF. For the CDR3, the DNA is TGCGCCAGCAGCTTGGCGGGGGCTAGCGGGGCCGAGACCCAGTACTTC.

J is TRBJ2-2 and V is TRBV7-7; D unclear. The CDR3 covers 14 residues. Germline values: CDR1 SSHAT, CDR2 FNYEAQ (reference sequence). Trimming stripped 4 bases from V and 5 bases from J, with 11 bases between. The CDR3 region is CASSSSRLTGELFF. The CDR3 nucleotides are TGTGCCAGCAGCTCCTCTAGGTTAACCGGGGAGCTGTTTTTT.

The chain links TRBV5-4 to TRBJ2-2; D is ambiguous. CDR3 length: 15 residues. V was trimmed by 2 bases and J by 3 bases, leaving 11 bases between them. The germline gives CDR1 SGHNT, CDR2 YYREEE (reference sequence). The CDR3, as DNA: TGTGCCAGCAGCTTAGGAGCCGTTTACACCGGGGAGCTGTTTTTT. Amino acids: CASSLGAVYTGELFF.

The table lists this clonotype with a few counts. The V and J genes are TRBV3-1 and TRBJ2-7; a weak D match, TRBD1 (5 bases). The CDR3 runs 15 residues. Deletions cut 4 bases from V and 1 base from J, with 14 bases between. CDR1 LGHDT and CDR2 YNNKEL come from the germline V gene (reference sequence). Here the CDR3 reads CASSLGQLYSYEQYF. In DNA form, the CDR3 reads TGTGCCAGCAGCCTGGGGCAGTTGTATTCCTACGAGCAGTACTTC.

This clonotype was seen a handful of times. J is TRBJ2-7 and V is TRBV6-2 or TRBV6-3; D is undetermined. The V and J ends lost 7 bases and 3 bases respectively, with 4 bases between them. This CDR3 has 10 residues. Germline V CDR1 and CDR2: MNHEY, SVGEGT. CDR3 sequence: CASTLYEQYF. CDR3 sequence (DNA): TGTGCCAGCACCCTCTACGAGCAGTACTTC.

The gene calls are TRBV4-1 and TRBJ2-5; TRBD2 might be the D (6 bases). CDR1 is MGHRA and CDR2 is YSYEKL in the germline V gene. V lost 1 base and J lost 1, with 13 bases in between. The CDR3 totals 16 residues. The chain's CDR3 is CASSQVPLGGQETQYF. The CDR3 nucleotides read TGCGCCAGCAGCCAAGTCCCGTTGGGGGGCCAAGAGACCCAGTACTTC.

This clonotype was found many times. The chain uses TRBV5-1 and TRBJ2-7; 10 nucleotides match TRBD1. The germline CDR1 and CDR2 sequences are SGHRS and YFSETQ. V dropped 4 bases and J dropped 2; count of bases not matched to a gene: 6. The CDR3 sequence is 15 residues long. CDR3 bases: TGCGCCAGCAGCCCCGGGACAGGGGACCCCTACGAGCAGTACGTC. This gives the protein CASSPGTGDPYEQYV.

This clonotype appeared a few times. The chain combines TRBV5-1 with TRBJ1-1, with 9 bases that match TRBD1. CDR1 is SGHRS and CDR2 is YFSETQ in the germline V gene. This CDR3 has 16 residues. The J segment lost 4 bases and the V segment lost 3 bases, leaving 10 bases of the junction unmatched. The DNA of the CDR3 is TGCGCCAGCAGCTCACCCGGGACAGGGTCGGGCACTGAAGCTTTCTTT. Its protein product is CASSSPGTGSGTEAFF.

There are a few counts of this clonotype. This rearrangement joins TRBV9 to TRBJ2-3; 9 bases match TRBD2. Unmatched junction bases numbered 6, after V lost 0 bases and J lost 4 bases. The CDR3 runs to 16 residues. Germline values: CDR1 SGDLS, CDR2 YYNGEE. CDR3 nucleotide sequence: TGTGCCAGCAGCGTAGCTGCGGGGGGGCGGTCAGATACGCAGTATTTT. Translation: CASSVAAGGRSDTQYF.

This clonotype was recorded at least ten times. The genes are TRBV18 and TRBJ2-5; the D call may be TRBD1 or TRBD2 (5 bases each). The CDR3 runs to 14 residues. Germline V lookup: CDR1 KGHSH, CDR2 LQKENI. The V gene lost 0 bases and the J gene lost 5 bases, with 10 bases spanning the gap. CDR3 DNA sequence: TGTGCCAGCTCACCACCCGCCAGGGAGGAGACCCAGTACTTC. Translated: CASSPPAREETQYF. Supplemented by reference TRBV18 and TRBJ2-5, the full variable domain reads NAGVMQNPRHLVRRRGQEARLRCSPMKGHSHVYWYRQLPEEGLKFMVYLQKENIIDESGMPKERFSAEFPKEGPSILRIQQVVRGDSAAYFCASSPPAREETQYFGPGTRLLVL.

This clonotype occurred many times. The chain joins TRBV24-1 to TRBJ2-1; a possible D gene is TRBD2 (5 bases). This CDR3 region has 15 residues. V was clipped by 9 bases and J by 10 bases, with 24 bases between them. Germline lookup yields CDR1 KGHDR and CDR2 SFDVKD. The CDR3 DNA reads as TGTGCCACCTCCCCGGCGGAAGCGGTCGTGAAAGAGCAGTTCTTC. It codes for CATSPAEAVVKEQFF.

This clonotype was seen more than once but under ten times. CDR3 nucleotides: TGCAGTGCCTCTTCCGGGACTGGGAATCAGCCCCAGCATTTT. This codes for CSASSGTGNQPQHF. The V gene is TRBV20-1, the J gene TRBJ1-5; tentatively, D is TRBD1 (5 bases). This CDR3 spans 14 amino acids. V was clipped by 6 bases and J by 4 bases, with 16 bases between them. Germline V lookup: CDR1 DFQATT, CDR2 SNEGSKA (reference sequence).

The chain carries TRBV19 and TRBJ1-1, with D maybe TRBD1 (5 bases). V lost 5 bases, J lost 3 bases, and 16 bases lay in between. Per the germline V gene, CDR1 is LNHDA and CDR2 is SQIVND (reference sequence). This CDR3 region has 15 residues. CDR3 DNA sequence: TGTGCCAGTAGTTTGGAGAGTCCGGGACACACTGAAGCTTTCTTT. Protein sequence: CASSLESPGHTEAFF.

This clonotype was found a few times. The rearrangement links TRBV7-3 to TRBJ2-3; D may correspond to TRBD1 or TRBD2 (5 bases each). This CDR3 spans 15 amino acids. V was trimmed by 5 bases and J by 4 bases, leaving 16 bases between them. Germline V gene data show CDR1 as SGHTA and CDR2 as FQGTGA. DNA for the CDR3: TGTGCCAGCAGCCTCGGGTTTAGGGGAGCAGATACGCAGTATTTT. The encoded protein is CASSLGFRGADTQYF.

This clonotype was found a few times. This chain joins TRBV6-5 and TRBJ2-1; 9 bases line up with TRBD2. Looked up from germline, CDR1 is MNHEY and CDR2 is SVGAGI. V trimming: 6 bases; J trimming: 1 base; junction bases outside the gene matches: 4. CDR3 length: 15 residues. For the CDR3, the DNA is TGTGCCAGCAGACCCGCGGGGGGGTCCTACAATGAGCAGTTCTTC. Its translation: CASRPAGGSYNEQFF.

There are a few counts of this clonotype. This rearrangement joins TRBV20-1 to TRBJ2-7, with D perhaps matching TRBD2 (5 bases). Germline values: CDR1 DFQATT, CDR2 SNEGSKA (reference sequence). This CDR3 contains 12 residues. For the CDR3, the DNA is TGCAGCGTGGAGGAGAATTCCTACGAGCAGTACTTC. Translating it yields CSVEENSYEQYF.

This sequence joins TRBV4-1 and TRBJ2-1; 9 positions match TRBD2. Germline V lookup: CDR1 MGHRA, CDR2 YSYEKL. The length of the CDR3 is 21 residues. V was clipped by 2 bases and J by 0 bases; unmatched bases: 17. CDR3 bases: TGCGCCAGCAGCCAAAGCGGAGGGAGCGGGGGGAAGGGAGACTCCTACAATGAGCAGTTCTTC. Residues: CASSQSGGSGGKGDSYNEQFF.

The rearrangement joins TRBV6-5 to TRBJ2-7; the D gene is possibly TRBD1 (6 bases). Per germline, CDR1 MNHEY and CDR2 SVGAGI. The CDR3 has 16 residues. The germline V and J ends were trimmed by 0 bases and 5 bases, with 17 bases remaining between them. CDR3 nucleotide sequence: TGTGCCAGCAGTTACTCGTTGAAACAGGGTTGTAACGAGCAGTACGTC. It encodes CASSYSLKQGCNEQYV.

The chain is built from TRBV4-3 and TRBJ1-4, with a possible D match to TRBD1 (5 bases). The V end was cut by 0 bases, the J end by 4 bases, with 9 bases between. Germline lookup yields CDR1 LGHNA and CDR2 YSLEER. The CDR3 is 15 residues long. The DNA for the CDR3 is TGCGCCAGCAGCCAAGAGGGGACGGGTAATGAAAAACTGTTTTTT. Its protein is CASSQEGTGNEKLFF.